This T cell receptor (beta chain) was found in a study of follicular helper T cells after annual influenza vaccination (dated by TCRdb to 2016 to 2017). Concerning the study at large: After each seasonal influenza vaccination, blood samples were collected on days 0, 7 and 28. The 2015 samples were processed right after collection, while the 2013-2014 samples were cryopreserved. Some subjects were followed across successive annual vaccinations spanning the 2013-2014, 2014-2015 and 2015-2016 seasons to study recall of cTfh clones. One week after vaccination, a second recruited cohort of about a dozen subjects (Table S1) displayed a similar ICOS+CD38+ cTfh response. Multi-year samples were available for six subjects, with four spanning two vaccination seasons and two spanning three seasons.

The CDR3 holds 17 amino acids from the cysteine to the phenylalanine. Just the 51-base CDR3 DNA is kept, in frame starting at base 1. V and J are trimmed by 4 bases and 8 bases, and the gene matches miss 12 bases of the junction. Per the germline V gene, SGHVS is the CDR1 and FNYEAQ is the CDR2. As concerns this clone: The antigen this receptor binds is unknown. Qualities for individual bases were not recorded, and no much larger clone is one base off.

Findings and caveats that apply to the study as a whole: Successive annual vaccinations recalled a recurrent oligoclonal ICOS+CD38+ cTfh response that contained tetramer and AIM influenza-specific clonotypes. Day 7 ICOS+CD38+ clones were most often found later in ICOS-CD38- cTfh, suggesting that subset may serve as a memory reservoir. Productive TCRB sequences were recovered from only roughly 10-22% of analyzed cells, so rare clonotypes could not be sampled. ICOS+CD38+ cTfh clonality correlated with the frequency of that population, and its change correlated with the change in circulating plasmablast frequency. In evaluating whether influenza clones were enriched, the possibility that the far larger non-cTfh compartments were undersampled could not be ruled out.

The time point label on this specimen signifies: 2014-2015 season, pre-vaccination. Adults received seasonal inactivated influenza vaccine (Fluvarix), and TCRB sequencing tracked sorted blood CD4 subsets before and after vaccination. Subjects were considered eligible if community-dwelling and if influenza vaccine had not been received in the prior 6 months. Exclusions included influenza vaccine contraindications, substance abuse, HIV/AIDS, active malignancy, immunomodulatory medication and active illness such as respiratory infection. At each time point, roughly 35 to 100 mL of blood was collected. Either Ficoll-Paque PLUS or SepMate separation was used to isolate PBMC. CXCR5- memory CD4 T cells were sorted as a comparison non-Tfh subset. Before DNA was extracted, the cell subsets were sorted from PBMC using a BD FACS Aria. Libraries were prepared through the immunoSEQ multiplex PCR assay. Adaptive Biotechnologies carried out TCRB amplification, library preparation, sequencing and preliminary bioinformatics at Survey level resolution. Per the original workflow: In R, clonality was calculated as 1 minus the normalized Shannon entropy, and the Gini index was computed using the R package ineq. To get the overlap score, the summed counts of shared sequences were divided by the total counts of all sequences in both of the compared samples. Significance of shared clonotypes was assessed by Fisher's exact test, with a theoretical repertoire of 10^7 TCRB sequences assumed. The immuneACCESS repertoire file appears here via TCRdb, limited to in-frame rearrangements. These files lack a portion of the clones; in checked studies, under half of the deficit traces to unresolved V genes, and the cause of the others is not known. V and J calls and clone size follow that table, whereas D and trimming were derived from the DNA. This sample is represented by roughly 13,000 clones; 60% to 80% of them were singletons. Approximately 0.42% of the sample is taken by the ten largest.

The source is an adult who received the influenza vaccine. Sequencing was performed on CXCR5- memory CD4+ T cells sorted from blood, taken on the day of influenza vaccination. What this sample's cell subset or site label stands for: CXCR5- memory CD4 T cells. The chain is encoded by TRBV7-6 joined to TRBJ2-3, and 13 junction bases match TRBD2. For the CDR3, the sequence is CASSSATSGGARGTQYF. The nucleotides are TGTGCCAGCAGCTCAGCTACTAGCGGGGGGGCAAGGGGTACGCAGTATTTT.